Here is one T cell receptor (beta chain) with its context. Its antigen remains unidentified. This specimen belongs to a study of CD8 T cells in Susac syndrome. Study-level background: When blood was drawn, the patients with Susac syndrome were therapy-naive, on corticosteroids, or on intravenous immunoglobulin alone. The study, taken as a whole, reports: The study admitted that it had a relatively small number of individuals in its TCR sequencing and HLA analysis.

Reverse transcription of about 0.5 to 1 ug RNA used random hexamers. Amplification of TCR beta CDR3 across 54 Vbeta and 13 Jbeta was performed with immunoSEQ multiplex PCR. TCRdb re-called the immunoSEQ multiplex PCR reads through MiXCR, storing one row per CDR3 protein. The sample lists around 190,000 distinct CDR3 sequences; under 95% were seen once. Material for sequencing was CD4+ T cells from PBMCs. This receptor was taken from a human donor with Susac syndrome.

The DNA of the CDR3 is TGTGCCAGCAGTGAATATCGAACAGTCACAGATACGCAGTATTTT. It encodes CASSEYRTVTDTQYF. The chain carries TRBV25-1 and TRBJ2-3; no firm D call. The germline gives CDR1 MGHDK, CDR2 SYGVNS. This CDR3 is built from 15 residues. V lost 0 bases and J lost 2, with 9 bases in between.